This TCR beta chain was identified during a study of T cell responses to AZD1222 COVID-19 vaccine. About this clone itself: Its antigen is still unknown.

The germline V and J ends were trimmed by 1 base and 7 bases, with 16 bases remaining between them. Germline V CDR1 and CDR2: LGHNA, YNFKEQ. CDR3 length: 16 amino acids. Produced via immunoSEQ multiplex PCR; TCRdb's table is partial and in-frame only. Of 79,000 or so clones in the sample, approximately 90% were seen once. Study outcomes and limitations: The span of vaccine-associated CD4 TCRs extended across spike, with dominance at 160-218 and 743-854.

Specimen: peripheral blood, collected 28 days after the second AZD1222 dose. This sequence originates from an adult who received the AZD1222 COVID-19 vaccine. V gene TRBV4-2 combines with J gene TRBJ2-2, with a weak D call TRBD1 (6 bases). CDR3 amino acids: CASSQVAGAADGELFF. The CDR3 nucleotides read TGTGCCAGCAGCCAAGTCGCAGGGGCGGCCGACGGGGAGCTGTTTTTT.